Below, one TCR beta chain is given with its context. This clone was observed a few times. No cognate antigen has been identified for it. It is likely a read error, because the conserved phenylalanine at the end of the CDR3 is missing. This specimen belongs to a study of cytomegalovirus exposure and HLA in healthy donors (dated by TCRdb to 2016 to 2017). A note on the overall study: An earlier analysis of some 600 of the donors reported approximately 260 Gb of sequence data and 90 million to 120 million unique TCR beta sequences obtained from around 180 million T cells. An early release covering 550 to 700 HLA-typed donors comprised about 320 gigabases of sequencing data and 65 million to 100 million unique TCR sequences. Of the approximately 400 genotyped donors, 65% to 90% were placed in the genetic ancestry cluster associated with self-reported Caucasian donors. The study was designed to test whether signatures of past pathogen exposure could be identified by cataloging public T cell receptors. Using immunosequencing, the study profiled T cell repertoires from 550 to 750 subjects and related those repertoires to cytomegalovirus serostatus. In addition to the first cohort of 666 subjects, a separate validation cohort of some 120 different subjects was used. To predict cytomegalovirus infection status, the study combined high-throughput TCR immunosequencing, statistical association of individual TCRs with disease status, and machine learning. A later analysis re-analyzed previously published TCR beta repertoires from 600 to 850 donors and added high-resolution HLA genotyping to study TCR occurrence patterns. In the later analysis, no new phenotypic data were used to find candidate immune exposures; instead, reliance was placed on TCR beta sequences and their occurrence across donors. An earlier analysis of around 580 of the donors used high-throughput TCR beta sequencing to judge whether each TCR beta V gene segment behaved as functional or pseudogenic. Donor age, sex, ethnicity and CMV serostatus were compiled together with the repertoire data. In a later genetic analysis, genome-wide SNP genotypes for about 55% of the roughly 670 donors were used, and that subset was treated as a discovery cohort. All discovery cohort repertoires had been generated on a single sequencing platform. Both class I and class II loci were covered by HLA typing, at four-digit resolution. The number of donors typed differed by locus, with roughly 629-640 for A, B, C, DRB1 and DQB1, approximately 500 for DQA1, 600 to 610 for DPA1, and 400 to 490 for DPB1. Four to six DR-DQ haplotypes were handled as single units for association and clustering because linkage in the cohort was strong. Across 398 genotyped donors of the cohort, an average of roughly 250,000 unique TCR beta nucleotide sequences per donor were sequenced, and around 19% of those sequences were non-productive.

The cohort was made up of 500 to 850 healthy bone marrow donors. At the time of sampling, every cohort member was nominally healthy, though immune exposures that went unrecorded were likely present. The donor tested CMV seronegative and was one of the 352 seronegative cohort members. A peripheral blood sample was provided by each donor, and peripheral blood mononuclear cells were used for TCR beta sequencing. Genomic DNA extraction from the blood cell samples was performed with the Qiagen DNeasy Blood Extraction Kit. Study-level results and caveats: The 87-base-pair reads could not distinguish some IMGT-functional V segments, including TRBV6-2 and TRBV6-3, so those segments were excluded. In both the original and validation cohorts, the classifier was reported to diagnose cytomegalovirus status with high specificity and sensitivity. A cluster of highly shared sequence variants was judged likely to be a technical artifact of the sequencing pipeline. According to a later analysis, most CMV-associated TCR beta chains appeared to be HLA-restricted, and the HLA associations seemed to be driven largely by CMV exposure. A later genetic analysis associated a missense DCLRE1C variant with V-gene and J-gene trimming of TCR beta chains, and an independent cohort replicated the association. The only immune exposure information available for the cohort was CMV serostatus. HLA typing was unavailable for some donors at each locus, so association tests used only the typed subset. When HLA alleles, especially DR and DQ, strongly co-occurred, TCR associations were difficult to assign to individual alleles. A total of fewer than 200 TCR beta chains were listed by the study as associated with cytomegalovirus. In a later analysis, several top co-occurrence clusters were reported to appear linked to parvovirus B19, influenza, CMV and Epstein-Barr virus. The cohort was sequenced for TCR beta chains only, and without alpha or paired-chain data the features that could be detected were limited. The presence/absence analyses assumed that sequencing depth was roughly uniform across donors, and that assumption may not be true. In vitro tests confirmed that a few of the cytomegalovirus-associated TCR beta chains recognize cytomegalovirus antigens. A further reported finding was that TCR beta sequences accurately predicted the HLA-A and HLA-B alleles for most subjects in the first cohort. According to a later genetic analysis, donors in an Asian-associated ancestry cluster had fewer N-insertions in productive TCRs than the approximately 700-donor mean. At a false discovery rate of 0.05, a later analysis linked 16,951 TCR beta sequences to specific HLA alleles. Broadly in line with IMGT annotations, most TCR beta V segments showed up in productive rearrangements about 90% or about 30% of the time in an earlier analysis of around 550 of the donors. Linkage disequilibrium might explain the correlated functional status among segregating V segments, but an unknown experimental factor could not be excluded. A later analysis found that TCR association rates varied across HLA loci, with DRB1 alleles showing the most associated TCRs and HLA-C alleles the fewest. Roughly 15 rarely observed V segments, including chromosome 9 orphons, were excluded from the earlier analysis of some 590 of the donors because counts were too low. A later analysis found that HLA-associated TCR beta chains were more clonally expanded and had lower generation probabilities than equally common non-associated chains. According to the authors, the approach could potentially be generalized to other disease states and immunological phenotypes. Most TCR sequences were seen in very few donors, while some public TCRs were found in many individuals.

The library was obtained by the immunoSEQ multiplex PCR assay. For the multiplex PCR, a mixture combining 60 forward primers for TCR Vbeta segments and 13 reverse primers for TCR Jbeta segments was used. A multiplex PCR assay on genomic DNA amplified the CDR3 region of rearranged TCR beta genes. The amplified TCR beta libraries were sequenced on the Illumina HiSeq System as 87-base-pair reads. The published analysis was carried out like this. In a later analysis, 77 million or so unique TCR beta chains were counted across the 500 to 700 repertoires, and roughly 10 million of these chains were shared by at least two donors. To remove PCR and sequencing errors, raw reads were error-corrected and collapsed into unique sequences using a nearest-neighbor algorithm that merged closely related sequences. To assign V, D and J gene segments, CDR3 sequences were aligned to IMGT reference sequences. For a sequence to be retained, at least a six-nucleotide match to both a V gene segment and a J gene segment was required. A rearrangement was called productive if the CDR3 had no stop codons and remained in frame with V and J, and every other rearrangement was called non-productive. Following IMGT convention, CDR3 was defined as the stretch from the second conserved V-encoded cysteine up to the conserved J-encoded phenylalanine. The earlier analysis of 450 to 750 of the donors excluded any sequence lacking an unambiguous match to a single V gene segment. An earlier analysis of about 600 of the donors called V segments functional above 56.7% productive rearrangements and segregating when the between-donor standard deviation exceeded 5%. A statistical classification framework was developed to diagnose cytomegalovirus status using the catalog of TCR beta chain sequences. A later analysis assigned V and J genes by comparing TCR nucleotide sequences with IMGT/GENE-DB human TR gene sequences. The TCRdist pipeline was used in a later analysis to assign CDR3 sequences and most-parsimonious VDJ recombination scenarios. In a later analysis, each TCR beta chain was defined by its CDR3 amino acid sequence together with its V-gene family, and reads lacking a unique V-gene family were excluded. As a way to deal with suspected cross-contamination and a sequencing artifact, a later analysis dropped 592 nucleotide sequences that were highly shared and had low generation probability. A later analysis calculated a clonal expansion index for each public chain from normalized within-repertoire ranks of inferred template counts. In a later analysis, generation probabilities were computed with a VDJ recombination model fitted to out-of-frame rearrangements, and the resulting probabilities were checked against IGoR. In a later analysis, hypergeometric tests were used to score TCR-TCR, TCR-HLA and TCR-CMV co-occurrence, with a repertoire-size bias correction applied to TCR pairs. In a later analysis, false discovery rates were estimated by permuting HLA or CMV assignments 20 times. In a later analysis, co-occurring TCRs were grouped using DBSCAN, and TCRdist sequence similarity was added for clustering within HLA-allele-positive subsets. Co-occurrence clustering excluded repertoires with fewer than 30,000 or more than 120,000 public chains, plus five with anomalous nucleotide sharing. As stored in TCRdb, this immuneACCESS dataset retains in-frame rearrangements with V and J assigned. A fraction of the clones does not appear; measured against another copy, unresolved V genes explain less than half of the discrepancy, and the remainder lacks a known reason. The D gene and trimming were derived from the DNA, and the V and J assignments and clone size from that table. For this sample the table gives 60,000 to 75,000 clones, of which roughly three quarters were detected only once. About 2.8% of the sample is in the top ten clones.

The CDR3 comprises 15 residues, both ends counted. Solely the CDR3 DNA is kept, with 45 bases framed from the first base. The V and J ends are trimmed by 9 bases and 4 bases, leaving 21 bases between them. CDR1 is given as LNHDA and CDR2 as SQIVND, both from the germline V gene (reference sequence). This clonotype was sampled from a woman aged 25 to 39 in good health and CMV-seronegative. Material: PBMCs. Here the chain combines TRBV19 and TRBJ1-2; TRBD1 is perhaps the D gene, given 6 matching bases. The sequenced DNA is TGTGCCAGCTCTCCCTTGGGGGCTCAGGGCTATGGCTACACCCTC. Translated, this gives CASSPLGAQGYGYTL.